Listed below are T cell receptor beta chains from one sample, sequenced in a study of OX40 agonist ivuxolimab in advanced cancers. Produced via immunoSEQ multiplex PCR; TCRdb's table is partial and in-frame only. The data show under 85,000 clones, 86% seen once. The sample here was CD4+ or CD8+ T cells sorted from blood, taken in a trial of the OX40 agonist ivuxolimab. The source is an adult with an advanced solid tumor such as melanoma, head and neck, liver or kidney cancer. Each CDR3 is given with its conserved first and last residue. A D gene is named only where the DNA matches it firmly. For some rows the clone size is stated as once, few or many, or as a class when expanded; others skip it.

D	size	length	V	J	CDR3	DNA
-	-	14	TRBV11-2	TRBJ1-5	CASSLGGFSQPQHF	TGTGCCAGCAGCTTAGGGGGATTTTCTCAGCCCCAGCATTTT
-	few	13	TRBV7-3	TRBJ1-2	CASSLGGGSGYTF	TGTGCCAGCAGCTTAGGGGGAGGGAGCGGCTACACCTTC
-	-	13	TRBV7-8	TRBJ2-7	CASSRDGTYEQYF	TGTGCCAGCAGCCGGGACGGGACCTACGAGCAGTACTTC
-	-	14	TRBV2	TRBJ1-1	CASSVRPGNTEAFF	TGTGCCAGCAGTGTGAGGCCGGGGAACACTGAAGCTTTCTTT
TRBD2	-	18	TRBV19	TRBJ2-1	CASSPPLGLAGAYNEQFF	TGTGCCAGTAGTCCCCCCCTCGGACTAGCGGGCGCCTACAATGAGCAGTTCTTC
TRBD2	-	15	TRBV2	TRBJ2-1	CASRETSGSYNEQFF	TGTGCCAGCAGAGAGACTAGCGGGAGCTACAATGAGCAGTTCTTC
-	-	13	TRBV7-8	TRBJ2-3	CASSLTGRDTQYF	TGTGCCAGCAGCTTAACAGGGAGAGATACGCAGTATTTT
-	-	12	TRBV29-1	TRBJ1-1	CSVGTGNTEAFF	TGCAGCGTTGGGACGGGGAACACTGAAGCTTTCTTT
-	-	16	TRBV28	TRBJ1-3	CASSLTLILSGNTIYF	TGTGCCAGCAGTTTAACCCTTATTCTCTCTGGAAACACCATATATTTT
-	-	13	TRBV6-5	TRBJ1-4	CASSYSKQGKLFF	TGTGCCAGCAGTTACTCGAAACAGGGTAAACTGTTTTTT
-	-	13	TRBV7-3	TRBJ2-7	CARRRGSDYEQYF	TGTGCCAGACGACGGGGTTCCGATTACGAGCAGTACTTC
TRBD1	-	16	TRBV6-9	TRBJ2-3	CASSCPRDRGADTQYF	TGTGCCAGCAGTTGCCCCCGGGACAGGGGGGCAGATACGCAGTATTTT
-	-	11	TRBV6-5	TRBJ2-1	CASRLLNEQFF	TGTGCCAGCAGACTCCTCAATGAGCAGTTCTTC
-	once	15	TRBV6-6	TRBJ2-1	CASSKGVGSYNEQFF	TGTGCCAGCAGTAAAGGGGTGGGCTCCTACAATGAGCAGTTCTTC
-	once	12	TRBV30	TRBJ1-4	CASNIANEKLFF	TGTGCCTCGAATATAGCTAATGAAAAACTGTTTTTT
TRBD2	-	17	TRBV7-3	TRBJ2-2	CASSILAGTQYAGELFF	TGTGCCAGCAGCATACTAGCGGGAACCCAATACGCCGGGGAGCTGTTTTTT
TRBD1	-	15	TRBV28	TRBJ1-1	CASSPRGREDTEAFF	TGTGCCAGCAGTCCCAGGGGGCGCGAGGACACTGAAGCTTTCTTT
-	few	15	TRBV7-3	TRBJ2-2	CASSPVRLDTGELFF	TGTGCCAGCAGTCCCGTCCGGTTGGACACCGGGGAGCTGTTTTTT
-	-	12	TRBV27	TRBJ2-2	CASSLTAGELFF	TGTGCCAGCAGTTTAACTGCCGGGGAGCTGTTTTTT
-	-	13	TRBV11-2	TRBJ1-4	CASTRSLSEKLFF	TGTGCCAGCACGCGTTCCCTCAGCGAAAAACTGTTTTTT
-	-	19	TRBV4-2	TRBJ2-1	CASSQEIQGLLQSYNEQFF	TGTGCCAGCAGCCAAGAAATTCAAGGTCTTCTCCAGTCCTACAATGAGCAGTTCTTC
-	once	16	TRBV28	TRBJ1-5	CASSLVPQALNQPQHF	TGTGCCAGCAGTTTGGTCCCCCAGGCCCTCAATCAGCCCCAGCATTTT
-	once	14	TRBV18	TRBJ2-7	CASSHRESSYEQYF	TGTGCCAGCTCCCACAGGGAAAGCTCCTACGAGCAGTACTTC
-	-	12	TRBV6-5	TRBJ1-3	CASLGSGNTIYF	TGTGCCAGCCTGGGTTCTGGAAACACCATATATTTT
-	-	15	TRBV6-4	TRBJ1-1	CASSYPDTSITEAFF	TGTGCCAGCAGTTACCCGGACACTTCCATCACTGAAGCTTTCTTT
-	-	13	TRBV5-5	TRBJ2-5	CASSSTLRETQYF	TGTGCCAGCAGCTCGACCCTACGGGAGACCCAGTACTTC
TRBD1	-	16	TRBV30	TRBJ1-3	CAWSVWDRRFGNTIYF	TGTGCCTGGAGTGTTTGGGACAGGCGATTTGGAAACACCATATATTTT
-	-	16	TRBV7-9	TRBJ2-5	CASSFFPQTLQETQYF	TGTGCCAGCAGCTTTTTTCCACAAACCTTGCAAGAGACCCAGTACTTC
TRBD1	once	11	TRBV5-6	TRBJ1-2	CASSGDRAYTF	TGTGCCAGCAGCGGGGACAGGGCCTACACCTTC
TRBD2	once	15	TRBV6-5	TRBJ2-1	CASSTSSGRVNEQFF	TGTGCCAGCAGTACATCTAGCGGGAGGGTTAATGAGCAGTTCTTC
TRBD2	-	17	TRBV19	TRBJ2-2	CASKSPGAGVRTGELFF	TGTGCCAGTAAATCCCCCGGAGCGGGAGTTCGTACCGGGGAGCTGTTTTTT
TRBD2	-	14	TRBV25-1	TRBJ2-1	CASRGGRVFNEQFF	TGTGCCAGCAGAGGCGGGAGGGTTTTCAATGAGCAGTTCTTC
TRBD1	-	15	TRBV18	TRBJ1-6	CASSPATGQNSPLHF	TGTGCCAGCTCACCGGCGACAGGGCAAAATTCACCCCTCCACTTT
-	once	13	TRBV25-1	TRBJ2-7	CATAEGGSYEQYF	TGTGCCACCGCGGAGGGGGGGAGCTACGAGCAGTACTTC
-	-	16	TRBV18	TRBJ1-5	CASSPGPDGKGQPQHF	TGTGCCAGCTCACCCGGGCCGGATGGTAAAGGTCAGCCCCAGCATTTT
-	-	13	TRBV5-1	TRBJ2-7	CASSFWDGYEQYF	TGCGCCAGCAGCTTTTGGGACGGGTACGAGCAGTACTTC
-	-	13	TRBV2	TRBJ1-2	CASGDTIEGGYTF	TGTGCCAGCGGGGACACGATCGAAGGTGGCTACACCTTC
TRBD1	few	15	TRBV5-6	TRBJ1-2	CASSLTATGGHGYTF	TGTGCCAGCAGCTTGACCGCGACAGGGGGACATGGCTACACCTTC
-	few	14	TRBV5-1	TRBJ2-1	CASSLGDINNEQFF	TGCGCCAGCAGCTTGGGGGACATTAACAATGAGCAGTTCTTC
-	-	14	TRBV6-5	TRBJ1-2	CASSNLGANYGYTF	TGTGCCAGCAGTAACCTGGGAGCTAACTATGGCTACACCTTC
-	-	15	TRBV9	TRBJ2-3	CASTLGGLSTDTQYF	TGTGCCAGCACCCTAGGGGGGCTTAGCACAGATACGCAGTATTTT
-	-	13	TRBV30	TRBJ1-5	CAWSENSNQPQHF	TGTGCCTGGAGTGAGAATAGCAATCAGCCCCAGCATTTT
-	-	13	TRBV6-6	TRBJ1-1	CASNDRANTEAFF	TGTGCCAGCAATGACAGAGCGAACACTGAAGCTTTCTTT
TRBD2	-	14	TRBV2	TRBJ2-3	CARRGLIRTDTQYF	TGTGCCAGGCGGGGACTAATCCGCACAGATACGCAGTATTTT
-	-	15	TRBV7-2	TRBJ1-4	CASSPRAGDNEKLFF	TGTGCCAGCAGCCCTAGGGCGGGGGATAATGAAAAACTGTTTTTT
TRBD1	-	12	TRBV10-1	TRBJ2-7	CASRDRGYEQYF	TGCGCCAGCAGGGACAGGGGTTACGAGCAGTACTTC
-	-	15	TRBV6-1	TRBJ2-7	CASGEAGRLFYEQYF	TGTGCCAGCGGTGAAGCTGGCAGGCTGTTCTACGAGCAGTACTTC
TRBD1	-	14	TRBV5-1	TRBJ1-6	CASSATGDDSPLHF	TGCGCCAGCAGCGCCACAGGGGATGATTCACCCCTCCACTTT
-	-	14	TRBV19	TRBJ1-2	CASSSWTIPYGYTF	TGTGCCAGTAGTAGCTGGACAATCCCCTATGGCTACACCTTC
-	few	14	TRBV7-3	TRBJ1-2	CASGFPGTPYGYTF	TGTGCCAGCGGCTTCCCCGGGACACCCTATGGCTACACCTTC
TRBD2	-	15	TRBV11-3	TRBJ2-1	CASSPSGGANNEQFF	TGTGCCAGCAGCCCTAGCGGGGGGGCGAACAATGAGCAGTTCTTC
-	-	12	TRBV11-3	TRBJ2-2	CASSFHTGELFF	TGTGCCAGCAGCTTTCACACCGGGGAGCTGTTTTTT
TRBD2	-	15	TRBV27	TRBJ2-1	CASSLGTRGEGEQFF	TGTGCCAGCAGTCTTGGTACGCGGGGGGAGGGTGAGCAGTTCTTC
TRBD1	-	13	TRBV27	TRBJ2-3	CASSLDRGDTQYF	TGTGCCAGCAGTTTGGACAGGGGTGATACGCAGTATTTT
-	-	14	TRBV7-2	TRBJ2-3	CASSTRTLTDTQYF	TGTGCCAGCAGCACCCGGACTCTCACAGATACGCAGTATTTT
-	-	13	TRBV25-1	TRBJ1-2	CASSVGRSVGYTF	TGTGCCAGCAGTGTGGGGAGAAGTGTAGGCTACACCTTC
-	-	16	TRBV23-1	TRBJ1-5	CASSQSTRFSNQPQHF	TGCGCCAGCAGTCAATCGACACGATTTAGCAATCAGCCCCAGCATTTT
TRBD1	few	16	TRBV15	TRBJ2-3	CATSGNYRGNTDTQYF	TGTGCCACCAGCGGAAATTACAGGGGAAATACAGATACGCAGTATTTT
TRBD2	-	15	TRBV5-1	TRBJ2-5	CASSGGTSVSGTQYF	TGCGCCAGCAGCGGAGGGACTAGCGTATCCGGGACCCAGTACTTC